This TCR beta chain emerged from a study of metastatic and nonmetastatic thyroid tumors. In the study overall: Malignant and benign thyroid patients had repertoires compared in peripheral blood and tumor or nodule tissue.

The entire patient cohort was treatment-naive prior to thyroid surgery. As processed by the authors: CDR3 differences across clinicopathological groups were used to build a distant-metastasis classifier for papillary thyroid cancer. TCRdb re-called the PCR reads through MiXCR. V and J calls and clone size were set by TCRdb, not the authors. The table includes about 13,000 clones, around 25% detected once. The sequence was obtained from a male donor with papillary thyroid cancer or a benign thyroid nodule (not recorded which). Some clones in this sample may be carry-over from other donors' samples. Sequenced: blood.

The CDR3 nucleotides are TGTGCCAGCAGCTTAGGAGGGACTAGCGGGACTAGAAGCTCCTACGAGCAGTACTTC. Protein product: CASSLGGTSGTRSSYEQYF. The chain is built from TRBV11-2 and TRBJ2-7; 13 nucleotides line up with TRBD2. Germline CDR1 is SGHAT and CDR2 is FQNNGV. J was trimmed by 0 bases and V by 1 base; bases with no gene match: 9. This CDR3 is built from 19 residues.